The 30 T cell receptor beta chains below were found in one sample sequenced in a study of cytomegalovirus exposure and HLA in healthy donors. Primers for the PCR totalled 60 Vbeta and 13 Jbeta. The data were produced by immunoSEQ multiplex PCR, yet TCRdb's version contains in-frame clones alone and is incomplete. The table records about 140,000 clones, approximately 82% of them present only once. Sequenced: PBMCs. These receptors all stem from a woman aged 55-70 years in good health and CMV-seropositive.

The CDR3 reads CASRRPGNQPQHF. CDR3 DNA: TGTGCCAGCAGACGACCAGGGAATCAGCCCCAGCATTTT. The chain links TRBV28 to TRBJ1-5; D possibly corresponds to TRBD1 (5 bases). The CDR3 covers 13 residues. The germline V gene has CDR1 MDHEN and CDR2 SYDVKM. V dropped 6 bases and J dropped 4 bases, with 10 bases sitting between them.

V usage is TRBV4-2 and J usage is TRBJ2-7; 9 nucleotides match TRBD1. The CDR3 is made up of 13 amino acids. CDR1 and CDR2 (germline): LGHNA, YNFKEQ. Unmatched junction bases numbered 1, after V lost 1 base and J lost 6 bases. CDR3 DNA: TGTGCCAGCAGCCAAGGACAGGGGGTCGAGCAGTACTTC. Amino acid sequence: CASSQGQGVEQYF.

The gene calls are TRBV11-2 and TRBJ2-1; tentative D call: TRBD1 (6 bases). The germline gives CDR1 SGHAT, CDR2 FQNNGV. V dropped 0 bases and J dropped 13 bases, with 10 bases sitting between them. The CDR3 is 12 amino acids. Written as DNA, the CDR3 is TGTGCCAGCAGCTTAGATCAGGGGAGACAGTTCTTC. Protein product: CASSLDQGRQFF.

The chain joins TRBV19 to TRBJ1-1; tentatively, D is TRBD1 (5 bases). V was pared by 3 bases and J by 0 bases, with 14 bases between. This CDR3 is 16 amino acids long. Per the germline V gene, CDR1 is LNHDA and CDR2 is SQIVND (reference sequence). The CDR3 DNA reads as TGTGCCAGTAGTATTTGGAATAGACAGTTGAACACTGAAGCTTTCTTT. It translates to CASSIWNRQLNTEAFF. Drawing the rest from reference TRBV19 and TRBJ1-1, the complete variable domain is DGGITQSPKYLFRKEGQNVTLSCEQNLNHDAMYWYRQDPGQGLRLIYYSQIVNDFQKGDIAEGYSVSREKKESFPLTVTSAQKNPTAFYLCASSIWNRQLNTEAFFGQGTRLTVV.

The chain uses TRBV5-6 and TRBJ2-1; possible D gene TRBD2, 6 bases. Germline V gene data show CDR1 as SGHDT and CDR2 as YYEEEE. The CDR3 runs 15 residues. With 0 bases removed from V and 4 bases from J, the gap between germline ends came to 11 bases. The CDR3 DNA reads as TGTGCCAGCAGCTTGGCGGCTAGCGCTTACAATGAGCAGTTCTTC. Amino acid sequence: CASSLAASAYNEQFF.

The chain joins TRBV9 to TRBJ2-1, with no clear D. V lost 4 bases and J 0 bases, leaving 8 bases between the germline ends. The CDR3 is made up of 14 amino acids. Germline CDR1 is SGDLS and CDR2 is YYNGEE. The CDR3 DNA reads as TGTGCCAGCAGCAAGAGTAACTCCTACAATGAGCAGTTCTTC. This translates into CASSKSNSYNEQFF.

This clone was counted only a few times. V and J are TRBV19 and TRBJ2-1; 11 bases are a match to TRBD2. This CDR3 is built from 14 residues. The ends lost 5 bases at V and 9 bases at J; junction bases unmatched: 6. Germline loops: CDR1 LNHDA, CDR2 SQIVND (reference sequence). CDR3 protein: CASSALAGVFEQFF. For the CDR3, the DNA is TGTGCCAGTAGTGCACTAGCGGGAGTGTTTGAGCAGTTCTTC.

As for this clone: An end of the junction does not agree with germline; a read error may underlie this. V is TRBV7-7 and J is TRBJ2-3; possibly TRBD1 for D (6 bases). CDR1 is SSHAT and CDR2 is FNYEAQ in the germline V gene (reference sequence). CDR3 length: 15 residues. The chain's CDR3 is CASSLVGGATDTQYF. In DNA, the CDR3 is TGTGCTAGCAGCTTAGTTGGGGGCGCGACAGATACGCAGTATTTT.

The chain combines TRBV18 with TRBJ2-5; the D gene is possibly TRBD1 (5 bases). The end of the DNA aligns better with TRBJ2-7, so the J call may be wrong. This CDR3 comprises 17 residues. Germline V lookup: CDR1 KGHSH, CDR2 LQKENI. DNA for the CDR3: TGTGCCAGCTCACTTCAGAGCAGCAGGGAAGCCCCCTACGAGCAGTACTTC. Its protein product is CASSLQSSREAPYEQYF.

This chain connects TRBV7-2 to TRBJ2-7, with TRBD2 identical over 10 bases. V lost 5 bases, J lost 5 bases, and 15 bases stayed unmatched. There are 17 residues in the CDR3. The V gene's germline CDR1 is SGHTA and CDR2 FQGNSA. The CDR3 loop is CASSPSSGRARGNEQYF. The CDR3 bases are TGTGCCAGCAGCCCATCAAGCGGGAGGGCCCGAGGAAACGAGCAGTACTTC.

The chain employs TRBV19 and TRBJ2-7; 8 bases line up with TRBD2. The CDR3 sequence is 14 residues long. Germline lookup yields CDR1 LNHDA and CDR2 SQIVND (reference sequence). V shed 6 bases and J 6 bases; nucleotides not matched to a gene: 10. The CDR3 loop is CASRGSGTIPEQYF. CDR3 DNA: TGTGCCAGTAGAGGTAGCGGGACGATCCCCGAGCAGTACTTC. The full variable domain, with the rest looked up from reference TRBV19 and TRBJ2-7, is DGGITQSPKYLFRKEGQNVTLSCEQNLNHDAMYWYRQDPGQGLRLIYYSQIVNDFQKGDIAEGYSVSREKKESFPLTVTSAQKNPTAFYLCASRGSGTIPEQYFGPGTRLTVT.

This rearrangement joins TRBV7-8 to TRBJ2-1; 9 bases fit TRBD2. The CDR3 runs 15 residues. Germline CDR1 reads SGHVS; CDR2 reads FQNEAQ. The J segment lost 10 bases and the V segment lost 1 base, leaving 8 bases of the junction unmatched. As DNA, the CDR3 is TGTGCCAGCAGCTTAGTCCCAGCGGGAGGAGAAGAGCAGTTCTTC. Translated, it gives CASSLVPAGGEEQFF. The variable domain in full, completed from reference TRBV7-8 and TRBJ2-1, reads GAGVSQSPRYKVAKRGQDVALRCDPISGHVSLFWYQQALGQGPEFLTYFQNEAQLDKSGLPSDRFFAERPEGSVSTLKIQRTQQEDSAVYLCASSLVPAGGEEQFFGPGTRLTVL.

This clone appeared a single time. The chain uses TRBV2 and TRBJ2-5; 9 bases fit TRBD1. After removal of 11 bases from V and 3 bases from J, the junction contained 7 bases not matched to a gene. The CDR3 extends over 13 amino acids. Germline CDR1 reads SNHLY; CDR2 reads FYNNEI. The CDR3 spells CAGLRDREETQYF. The CDR3 DNA reads TGTGCCGGACTTAGGGACAGGGAAGAGACCCAGTACTTC.

This sequence joins TRBV9 and TRBJ1-4, with 7 nucleotides matching TRBD1. Germline V gene data show CDR1 as SGDLS and CDR2 as YYNGEE. The CDR3 covers 16 residues. V dropped 3 bases and J dropped 5; count of bases not matched to a gene: 10. CDR3 loop: CASSAFDRAENEKLFF. In DNA form, the CDR3 reads TGTGCCAGCAGCGCCTTCGACAGGGCCGAAAATGAAAAACTGTTTTTT.

The chain combines TRBV19 with TRBJ1-4; D might be TRBD1 (6 bases). The CDR3 runs 12 residues. In germline, CDR1 is LNHDA, CDR2 SQIVND (reference sequence). The germline V and J ends were trimmed by 6 bases and 7 bases, with 9 bases remaining between them. The CDR3 protein is CASRDRGEKLFF. Written as DNA, the CDR3 is TGTGCCAGTAGGGACAGAGGTGAAAAACTGTTTTTT.

This chain connects TRBV30 to TRBJ1-2; D is ambiguous. The germline CDR1 and CDR2 sequences are GTSNPN and SVGIG (reference sequence). The CDR3 sequence is 12 residues long. V lost 4 bases, J lost 8 bases, and 14 bases lay in between. The CDR3 is CAWTGRSGGYTF. The DNA for the CDR3 is TGTGCCTGGACCGGACGGAGCGGGGGCTACACCTTC.

V is TRBV6-6 and J is TRBJ1-5; TRBD1 aligns across 8 bases. Looked up from germline, CDR1 is MNHNY and CDR2 is SVGAGI (reference sequence). V lost 10 bases to trimming and J lost 7 bases; unmatched junction nucleotides: 6. The CDR3 length is 12 residues. The CDR3: CATRTGSQPQHF. The CDR3 nucleotides read TGTGCCACCAGGACAGGGAGCCAGCCCCAGCATTTT.

The rearrangement links TRBV7-9 to TRBJ1-1; perhaps TRBD1 as D (6 bases). V lost 5 bases and J 8 bases, leaving 12 bases between the germline ends. CDR3 length: 12 amino acids. CDR1 is SEHNR, CDR2 FQNEAQ, per germline (reference sequence). The CDR3 sequence: CASSTGQTEAFF. The CDR3 DNA follows: TGTGCCAGCAGCACCGGACAGACAGAAGCTTTCTTT.

The chain links TRBV4-2 to TRBJ2-7; 7 nucleotides agree with TRBD2. J gave up 2 bases and V 0 bases, and 7 bases lay outside the gene matches. CDR3 length: 16 residues. Germline CDR1 LGHNA, CDR2 YNFKEQ. The CDR3 loop is CASSQDALAETYEQYF. CDR3 DNA sequence: TGTGCCAGCAGCCAAGATGCGCTAGCGGAGACCTACGAGCAGTACTTC.

This clone was recorded a few times. The chain combines TRBV4-3 with TRBJ1-1; the D gene is possibly TRBD1 (5 bases). Germline values: CDR1 LGHNA, CDR2 YSLEER. Trimming removed 4 bases at V and 5 bases at J, with 11 bases between. CDR3 length: 13 amino acids. CDR3: CASSLNQGTEAFF. Written as DNA, the CDR3 is TGCGCCAGCAGCCTAAACCAGGGAACTGAAGCTTTCTTT.

This clone was picked up one time. This chain joins TRBV5-1 and TRBJ2-5; TRBD1 aligns across 8 bases. The junction had 6 bases not matched to a gene; V was cut back by 4 bases and J by 7 bases. The CDR3 is made up of 13 amino acids. Germline CDR1 and CDR2: SGHRS and YFSETQ. The CDR3 DNA sequence: TGCGCCAGCAGCCCGACAGGGGATGTGACCCAGTACTTC. Residues: CASSPTGDVTQYF.

The V and J genes are TRBV6-1 and TRBJ1-5; 11 positions match TRBD1. Unmatched junction bases numbered 5, after V lost 4 bases and J lost 0 bases. The germline gives CDR1 MNHNS, CDR2 SASEGT. The CDR3 extends over 17 amino acids. CDR3 sequence: CASSAGQGASSNQPQHF. CDR3 coding DNA: TGTGCCAGCAGTGCAGGACAGGGGGCAAGTAGCAATCAGCCCCAGCATTTT.

The J gene is TRBJ2-5, the V gene TRBV2; possibly TRBD1 for D (6 bases). V was trimmed by 6 bases and J by 2 bases, leaving 19 bases between them. Germline V gene sequence: CDR1 SNHLY, CDR2 FYNNEI. The CDR3 consists of 16 residues. DNA for the CDR3: TGTGCCAGCAGCCTACAGGGTTTGGGACCGCAAGAGACCCAGTACTTC. This encodes CASSLQGLGPQETQYF.

The rearrangement joins TRBV6-6 to TRBJ1-1; 10 bases match TRBD1. CDR1 and CDR2 from the germline V gene are MNHNY and SVGAGI (reference sequence). Losses at the gene ends were 2 bases for V and 2 bases for J; bases not matched to a gene: 5. The CDR3 totals 16 residues. Written as DNA, the CDR3 is TGTGCCAGCAGTTACCCGCGGGACAGGGGAAACACTGAAGCTTTCTTT. Translated: CASSYPRDRGNTEAFF.

The rearrangement joins TRBV28 to TRBJ1-1; D may be TRBD1 (5 bases). This CDR3 comprises 14 residues. The germline V gene encodes CDR1 MDHEN and CDR2 SYDVKM. V was pared by 7 bases and J by 4 bases, with 16 bases between. The CDR3 nucleotides read TGTGCCAGCACCCAACCCAGGGTGGGCACTGAAGCTTTCTTT. Residues: CASTQPRVGTEAFF.

This clone was seen a single time. DNA of the CDR3: TGTGCCATTCGCCAGGGGTCTAGCTATGGCTACACCTTC. As protein: CAIRQGSSYGYTF. The J gene is TRBJ1-2, the V gene TRBV28; tentative D call: TRBD1 (6 bases). This CDR3 is 13 amino acids long. Germline CDR1 reads MDHEN; CDR2 reads SYDVKM. V dropped 10 bases and J dropped 4 bases, with 16 bases sitting between them.

The chain carries TRBV18 and TRBJ2-2, with a possible D match to TRBD2 (6 bases). The CDR3 loop spans 16 amino acids. V lost 5 bases, J lost 0 bases, and 13 bases lay in between. Germline V gene sequence: CDR1 KGHSH, CDR2 LQKENI. The CDR3 DNA reads TGTGCCAGCTCAGCAGCGGGTAACGCGAACACCGGGGAGCTGTTTTTT. Translating gives CASSAAGNANTGELFF.

This clone appeared a few times. Distinct nucleotide sequences in the sample also encode this CDR3. The rearrangement uses TRBV5-4 and TRBJ2-5; unclear D gene. Looked up from germline, CDR1 is SGHNT and CDR2 is YYREEE (reference sequence). V was trimmed by 1 base and J by 1 base, leaving 5 bases between them. The CDR3 has 13 residues. The CDR3 bases are TGTGCCAGCAGCTTGAATCTCCAAGAGACCCAGTACTTC. Encoded protein: CASSLNLQETQYF.

The chain carries TRBV7-6 and TRBJ1-1; D remains unclear. Germline V gene data show CDR1 as SGHVS and CDR2 as FNYEAQ. With 2 bases removed from V and 1 base from J, the gap between germline ends came to 8 bases. The CDR3 extends over 14 amino acids. The CDR3 sequence is CASSLSPENTEAFF. In DNA, the CDR3 is TGTGCCAGCAGCTTATCCCCAGAGAACACTGAAGCTTTCTTT.

This clone was found a few times. The genes are TRBV2 and TRBJ1-1; no clear D. The CDR3 sequence is 12 residues long. The germline V gene has CDR1 SNHLY and CDR2 FYNNEI. V lost 6 bases to trimming and J lost 4 bases, with 9 bases between them. CDR3 in amino acids: CASRPGGTEAFF. CDR3 sequence (DNA): TGTGCCAGCAGACCCGGAGGCACTGAAGCTTTCTTT.